This TCR beta chain was sequenced for a study of monozygotic twins with inflammatory bowel disease. General study findings and limits: Subtypes among T cells remained indistinguishable. On the inverse Simpson index, IBD patients scored lower for TCRbeta diversity than healthy co-twins.

Template switching appended UMIs that held a 6-nucleotide sample barcode. With around 15 and 9 cycles respectively, two nested PCRs were carried out on TCRalpha and TCRbeta cDNA. TCRdb re-called the 5' RACE reads and catalogs CDR3 proteins one per entry, DNA excluded. In total, the table holds hundreds of thousands of distinct CDR3 sequences. This CDR3 has 15 amino acids. Germline V CDR1 and CDR2: SGHRS, YFSETQ. As for this clonotype: Its antigen is not identified.

The chain is built from TRBV5-1 and TRBJ1-6. Sequenced material: blood. This TCR was recovered from a human donor with ulcerative colitis or Crohn's disease, or a healthy co-twin of an affected twin (not recorded which). The CDR3: CASSLGTQTGSPLHF.